The clone carrying this TCR beta chain has a count of ten or more. Its antigen is as yet unknown. The sample originates from a study of response to subunit inactivated influenza vaccine. Study-level results: Every seasonal influenza vaccination brings in few new T cells, the authors suggested.

TCRdb recomputed calls from the RT-PCR reads with MiXCR, one row per CDR3 protein. The repertoire has 590,000 or so distinct CDR3 sequences, 13% to 15% of them found once; the top ten carry 7.6%. This CDR3 has 17 amino acids. Germline-derived CDR1 and CDR2 are MNHEY and SVGEGT. Between the trimmed V and J ends, which lost 0 bases and 2 bases, there was a span of 15 bases. The sequenced sample was PBMCs from blood, obtained about 14 days before vaccination. The chain employs TRBV6-2 or TRBV6-3 and TRBJ2-3; perhaps TRBD2 as D (6 bases). This clonotype originated in a man over 45 who received an inactivated influenza vaccine. The CDR3 sequence is CASSYSPGLVLTDTQYF. As DNA, the CDR3 is TGTGCCAGCAGTTACTCACCGGGACTTGTTCTCACAGATACGCAGTATTTT.